These 27 T cell receptor beta chains share one sample of origin, sequenced in a study of blood T cell repertoires in COVID-19. The assay was immunoSEQ multiplex PCR, and TCRdb's table has in-frame clones only and misses some. Here the sample spans 85,000 to 100,000 clones, 70% to 90% being singletons. Sequenced input: peripheral blood. The receptors here all came from a man aged 50 to 60 with active or convalescent COVID-19.

J is TRBJ1-4 and V is TRBV6-5; D is perhaps TRBD1 (5 bases). Germline V gene data show CDR1 as MNHEY and CDR2 as SVGAGI. V was trimmed by 2 bases and J by 10 bases, leaving 11 bases between them. There are 13 residues in the CDR3. The CDR3 nucleotides read TGTGCCAGCAGTTACACGTCGGGGGGAAAACTGTTTTTT. The encoded protein is CASSYTSGGKLFF.

The chain couples TRBV30 to TRBJ1-4, with 8 nucleotides matching TRBD1. The CDR3 sequence is 15 residues long. Germline V CDR1 and CDR2: GTSNPN, SVGIG (reference sequence). J gave up 7 bases and V 0 bases, and 7 bases lay outside the gene matches. Here the CDR3 reads CAWSVPRQGAEKLFF. The CDR3 nucleotides read TGTGCCTGGAGTGTACCCCGTCAGGGGGCTGAAAAACTGTTTTTT.

CDR3 loop: CATSRARGPGNTEAFF. The CDR3 DNA follows: TGTGCCACCAGCAGAGCGAGGGGGCCGGGGAACACTGAAGCTTTCTTT. The chain combines TRBV15 with TRBJ1-1; TRBD1 matches at 7 bases. The CDR3 runs to 16 residues. V was clipped by 1 base and J by 1 base; unmatched bases: 6. The germline V gene has CDR1 LNHNV and CDR2 YYDKDF (reference sequence).

V usage is TRBV24-1 and J usage is TRBJ2-1; 13 positions agree with TRBD2. V trimming: 4 bases; J trimming: 5 bases; junction bases outside the gene matches: 4. CDR1 and CDR2 (germline): KGHDR, SFDVKD. This CDR3 contains 16 residues. Here the CDR3 reads CATSDWTSGGHNEQFF. The CDR3 DNA reads TGTGCCACCAGTGACTGGACTAGCGGGGGCCACAATGAGCAGTTCTTC.

V usage is TRBV19 and J usage is TRBJ2-3, with TRBD2 as a possible D gene (7 bases). The CDR3 is 16 amino acids. Trimming took 3 bases from V and 4 from J, leaving 17 bases between them. The germline V gene encodes CDR1 LNHDA and CDR2 SQIVND (reference sequence). Here the CDR3 DNA reads TGTGCCAGTAGTATTCATGAGGGGGGGGTCGCAGATACGCAGTATTTT. Its protein product is CASSIHEGGVADTQYF.

The chain carries TRBV19 and TRBJ1-5; D is perhaps TRBD1 (5 bases). Germline CDR1 and CDR2: LNHDA and SQIVND (reference sequence). The CDR3 has 16 residues. V was trimmed by 3 bases and J by 3 bases, leaving 15 bases between them. In nucleotides, the CDR3 is TGTGCCAGTAGTATGGGGCAGACCCATTACAATCAGCCCCAGCATTTT. Translated, it gives CASSMGQTHYNQPQHF. The variable domain in full, completed from reference TRBV19 and TRBJ1-5, reads DGGITQSPKYLFRKEGQNVTLSCEQNLNHDAMYWYRQDPGQGLRLIYYSQIVNDFQKGDIAEGYSVSREKKESFPLTVTSAQKNPTAFYLCASSMGQTHYNQPQHFGDGTRLSIL.

The chain employs TRBV15 and TRBJ1-1; D is unclear. The CDR3 runs 15 residues. The germline V gene has CDR1 LNHNV and CDR2 YYDKDF (reference sequence). V was clipped by 0 bases and J by 1 base, with 9 bases between them. The CDR3 region is CATSRDNAGNTEAFF. The CDR3 nucleotides read TGTGCCACCAGCAGAGATAACGCAGGGAACACTGAAGCTTTCTTT.

CDR3 coding DNA: TGTGCCAGCAGCCACACCGGGACAGGGTCTCTTCACCGTGAGTTCTTC. It translates to CASSHTGTGSLHREFF. V gene TRBV5-8 combines with J gene TRBJ2-1, with 9 positions matching TRBD1. In germline, CDR1 is SGHTS, CDR2 YDEGEE. Germline trimming cut 4 bases from V and 14 bases from J; bases unmatched to any gene: 19. This CDR3 spans 16 amino acids.

The chain employs TRBV2 and TRBJ2-5; TRBD1 matches 10 bases. V lost 6 bases and J lost 2; bases outside the gene matches: 6. CDR3 size: 15 residues. Germline V lookup: CDR1 SNHLY, CDR2 FYNNEI. The CDR3 sequence is CASRVDRGWQETQYF. The CDR3 region has the DNA TGTGCCAGCAGGGTGGACAGGGGGTGGCAAGAGACCCAGTACTTC.

V and J are TRBV19 and TRBJ2-5; TRBD2 agrees at 9 bases. Per germline, CDR1 LNHDA and CDR2 SQIVND (reference sequence). The V segment lost 3 bases and the J segment 0 bases; nucleotides outside the gene matches: 2. The CDR3 consists of 15 residues. Here the CDR3 DNA reads TGTGCCAGTAGTATCCTAGCGGGAAACCAAGAGACCCAGTACTTC. Translation: CASSILAGNQETQYF.

This chain joins TRBV7-6 and TRBJ1-2; D unresolved. The CDR3 is 15 amino acids. Trimming took 5 bases from V and 4 from J, leaving 17 bases between them. Germline CDR1 SGHVS, CDR2 FNYEAQ. CDR3 protein: CASSPEAVVGYGYTF. CDR3 coding DNA: TGTGCCAGCAGCCCCGAGGCTGTCGTCGGCTATGGCTACACCTTC.

The chain combines TRBV5-1 with TRBJ2-5, with 8 bases matching TRBD2. In germline, CDR1 is SGHRS, CDR2 YFSETQ. J lost 4 bases, V lost 0 bases, and 8 bases had no gene match. The CDR3 contains 16 residues. Here the CDR3 DNA reads TGCGCCAGCAGCTTGGCGCCCAGCGGGAGAGGAGAGACCCAGTACTTC. Protein sequence: CASSLAPSGRGETQYF.

The rearrangement uses TRBV4-1 and TRBJ2-7; 12 positions agree with TRBD1. Germline V gene lookup returns CDR1 MGHRA and CDR2 YSYEKL. The CDR3 totals 19 residues. Trimming removed 5 bases from V and 0 bases from J; junction bases left unmatched: 14. CDR3 coding DNA: TGCGCCAGCAGCGGCACCGGGACAGGGGGCGAATACCCCTCCTACGAGCAGTACTTC. Protein sequence: CASSGTGTGGEYPSYEQYF.

The CDR3 loop reads CASSPASRGGLEDTQYF. CDR3 nucleotides: TGTGCCAGCAGCCCGGCCTCGCGGGGGGGCCTAGAAGATACGCAGTATTTT. The rearrangement uses TRBV4-2 and TRBJ2-3; 9 positions match TRBD2. The CDR3 contains 17 residues. V shed 4 bases, J shed 5 bases, and the junction held 13 bases outside the gene matches. From germline, CDR1 is LGHNA and CDR2 YNFKEQ.

The genes are TRBV4-3 and TRBJ2-3, with TRBD2 matching 12 bases. This CDR3 is built from 17 residues. Germline V gives CDR1 LGHNA, CDR2 YSLEER. The trim removed 4 bases at V and 1 base at J, leaving 6 bases unmatched. The CDR3 loop is CASSRFLAGGGTDTQYF. CDR3 sequence (DNA): TGCGCCAGCAGCCGATTTCTAGCGGGGGGGGGCACAGATACGCAGTATTTT.

The V gene is TRBV6-2 or TRBV6-3, the J gene TRBJ2-5, with a possible D match to TRBD2 (6 bases). There are 16 residues in the CDR3. CDR1 and CDR2 (germline): MNHEY, SVGEGT. Deletions cut 0 bases from V and 0 bases from J, with 11 bases between. CDR3 in amino acids: CASSYSGRGNQETQYF. CDR3 nucleotides: TGTGCCAGCAGTTACTCGGGTCGGGGGAACCAAGAGACCCAGTACTTC.

The rearrangement joins TRBV19 to TRBJ1-5, with D perhaps matching TRBD1 (6 bases). The CDR3 sequence is 13 residues long. V was shortened by 6 bases and J by 0 bases, with 6 bases between the two germline ends. In germline, CDR1 is LNHDA, CDR2 SQIVND (reference sequence). This CDR3 is CASRTGSNQPQHF. The CDR3 region has the DNA TGTGCCAGTAGGACAGGTAGCAATCAGCCCCAGCATTTT. Filled out from reference TRBV19 and TRBJ1-5, the complete variable domain reads DGGITQSPKYLFRKEGQNVTLSCEQNLNHDAMYWYRQDPGQGLRLIYYSQIVNDFQKGDIAEGYSVSREKKESFPLTVTSAQKNPTAFYLCASRTGSNQPQHFGDGTRLSIL.

The chain's CDR3 is CASGRETYSNQPQHF. The CDR3 DNA reads TGTGCCAGCGGACGGGAAACATATAGCAATCAGCCCCAGCATTTT. The chain links TRBV27 to TRBJ1-5, with no clear D. There are 15 residues in the CDR3. V lost 8 bases, J lost 0 bases, and 14 bases lay in between. In germline, CDR1 is MNHEY, CDR2 SMNVEV (reference sequence).

The chain uses TRBV5-1 and TRBJ2-5; TRBD1 aligns across 9 bases. The CDR3 runs 16 residues. V trimming: 3 bases; J trimming: 3 bases; junction bases outside the gene matches: 9. Germline V gives CDR1 SGHRS, CDR2 YFSETQ. In DNA form, the CDR3 reads TGCGCCAGCAGCTCAGTGGACCGGGACAGGGAAGAGACCCAGTACTTC. This gives the protein CASSSVDRDREETQYF.

The chain employs TRBV19 and TRBJ2-1; the match to TRBD1 covers 7 bases. V lost 1 base to trimming and J lost 7 bases; unmatched junction nucleotides: 4. Germline loops: CDR1 LNHDA, CDR2 SQIVND (reference sequence). This CDR3 contains 14 residues. The DNA for the CDR3 is TGTGCCAGTAGTATAGGGACAGGATTAAATGAGCAGTTCTTC. This translates into CASSIGTGLNEQFF.

The chain joins TRBV19 to TRBJ2-5; tentatively, D is TRBD2 (5 bases). Trimming took off 6 bases at V and 2 bases at J, with 10 bases between the two ends. The CDR3 contains 13 residues. The germline CDR1 and CDR2 sequences are LNHDA and SQIVND (reference sequence). The CDR3 reads CASRPRGQETQYF. The CDR3 nucleotides read TGTGCCAGTAGGCCCCGGGGACAAGAGACCCAGTACTTC.

The rearrangement links TRBV19 to TRBJ1-5; possibly TRBD1 for D (6 bases). Trimming took 3 bases from V and 6 from J, leaving 12 bases between them. The CDR3 length is 14 residues. CDR1 is LNHDA and CDR2 is SQIVND in the germline V gene (reference sequence). The CDR3 spells CASSMAGGIQPQHF. The CDR3 region has the DNA TGTGCCAGTAGTATGGCGGGGGGCATTCAGCCCCAGCATTTT.

This clone was seen once. The rearrangement links TRBV5-1 to TRBJ1-4; the match to TRBD1 covers 7 bases. V was clipped by 5 bases and J by 8 bases; unmatched bases: 6. The germline gives CDR1 SGHRS, CDR2 YFSETQ. This CDR3 is 13 amino acids long. The CDR3 nucleotides read TGCGCCAGCAGGTACAGGGGTGAGGAAAAACTGTTTTTT. Protein sequence: CASRYRGEEKLFF.

The count of this clone is one. The chain couples TRBV5-4 to TRBJ2-3, with 9 positions matching TRBD2. The CDR3 runs to 18 residues. V lost 0 bases and J lost 6; bases outside the gene matches: 14. Germline CDR1 reads SGHNT; CDR2 reads YYREEE (reference sequence). The CDR3 loop is CASSLGSGWRGGRDTQYF. CDR3 DNA: TGTGCCAGCAGCTTGGGTTCGGGTTGGCGGGGGGGCCGCGATACGCAGTATTTT.

This sequence joins TRBV29-1 and TRBJ2-7; D might be TRBD1 (5 bases). V shed 1 base and J shed 3 bases, with 10 bases lying between them. The CDR3 has 13 residues. Germline values: CDR1 SQVTM, CDR2 ANQGSEA. Here the CDR3 DNA reads TGCAGCGTTGAAGGGGGCAGATACTACGAGCAGTACTTC. Its translation: CSVEGGRYYEQYF.

The V call is TRBV5-1, the J call TRBJ2-6; 8 bases match TRBD1. Germline assignment: CDR1 SGHRS and CDR2 YFSETQ. This CDR3 region has 15 residues. V shed 6 bases, J shed 0 bases, and the junction held 2 bases outside the gene matches. The CDR3 bases are TGCGCCAGCACAACAGGGGGCTCTGGGGCCAACGTCCTGACTTTC. It translates to CASTTGGSGANVLTF.

The chain has TRBV3-1 (or the pseudogene TRBV3-2) and TRBJ2-6, with TRBD2 matching 11 bases. The CDR3 has 17 residues. The J segment lost 4 bases and the V segment lost 4 bases, leaving 6 bases of the junction unmatched. CDR1 LGHDT and CDR2 YNNKEL come from the germline V gene (reference sequence). CDR3 DNA: TGTGCCAGCAGCCGAGCGGGACTAGCGGCAGGGGCCAACGTCCTGACTTTC. Protein product: CASSRAGLAAGANVLTF.